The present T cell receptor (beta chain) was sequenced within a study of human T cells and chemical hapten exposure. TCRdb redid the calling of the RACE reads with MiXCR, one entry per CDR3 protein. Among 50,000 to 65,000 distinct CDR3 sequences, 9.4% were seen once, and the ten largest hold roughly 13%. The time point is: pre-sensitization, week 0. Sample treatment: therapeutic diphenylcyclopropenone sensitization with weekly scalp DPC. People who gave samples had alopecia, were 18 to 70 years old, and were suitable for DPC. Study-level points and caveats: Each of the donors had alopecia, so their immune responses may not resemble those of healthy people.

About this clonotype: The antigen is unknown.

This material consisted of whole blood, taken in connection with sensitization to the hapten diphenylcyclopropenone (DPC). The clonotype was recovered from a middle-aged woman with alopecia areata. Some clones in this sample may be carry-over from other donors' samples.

CDR3 amino acids: CASSHLLGGSYNEQFF. Written as DNA, the CDR3 is TGTGCCAGCAGCCATCTCCTCGGGGGCTCCTACAATGAGCAGTTCTTC. The chain has TRBV12-3 or TRBV12-4 and TRBJ2-1; D may be TRBD2 (6 bases). CDR3 length equals 16 residues. Trimming removed 6 bases at V and 0 bases at J, with 15 bases between.